This T cell receptor beta chain was observed in a study of long-term antiretroviral therapy in people with HIV. About the research overall: The immediate-ART recommendation dates to 2015, and the earliest samples predate it by about a decade.

Samples were assayed with immunoSEQ v3.0 at survey level. Only in-frame clones appear in the TCRdb table, and some are missing; sequencing was by immunoSEQ multiplex PCR. The sample shows about 21,000 clones, approximately 81% of them seen only once. Study-level findings and limits: From the mid-2000s to the late 2010s, blood was obtained, possibly while participants received older ART regimens. When set beside controls, HIV repertoires had CDR3 length ranges that were narrower.

A word on this clone: What it binds is not known.

The input for sequencing was unsorted PBMCs, taken 0.1 years before starting antiretroviral therapy. This receptor was identified in a man aged 40-49 years with HIV.

The CDR3 region has the DNA TGTGCCAGCAGCAACAGGGTGGGTACCACTGAAGCTTTCTTT. Translation: CASSNRVGTTEAFF. The chain joins TRBV27 to TRBJ1-1; possible D gene TRBD1, 6 bases. V was shortened by 6 bases and J by 4 bases, with 15 bases between the two germline ends. The CDR3 runs to 14 residues. CDR1 is MNHEY and CDR2 is SMNVEV in the germline V gene (reference sequence).